This is a list of T cell receptor beta chains from one sample in a study of T-cell reconstitution after alpha-beta-depleted transplantation in children. TCRdb used MiXCR to reprocess the PCR reads, holding one entry per CDR3 protein. The data show around 960,000 distinct CDR3 sequences, around 30% seen once. This specimen consisted of PBMCs, mostly from graft donor cells, obtained 360 days after TCRalphabeta/CD19-depleted stem cell transplant. These TCRs come from a boy under three years old who had a stem cell transplant for SCID, so the T cells may come from the graft donor. CDR3s include the opening cysteine and the closing phenylalanine or tryptophan. Fields, in order: J gene, clone size, V gene, D gene, CDR3 DNA, CDR3 protein. A D gene is named only where the DNA matches it firmly. Only part of the rows carry a size: once, few, many, or a class if the clone is expanded.

j_call: TRBJ1-5
clone_size: many
v_call: TRBV5-1
d_call: TRBD1
cdr3_nt: TGCGCCAGCAGCGCCGCAGGGGGCGGTGGGCAGCCCCAGCATTTT
cdr3_aa: CASSAAGGGGQPQHF

j_call: TRBJ1-1
clone_size: -
v_call: TRBV29-1
d_call: -
cdr3_nt: TGCAGCTCCCATGGGGGATTGAACACTGAAGCTTTCTTT
cdr3_aa: CSSHGGLNTEAFF

j_call: TRBJ2-1
clone_size: -
v_call: TRBV5-1
d_call: TRBD1
cdr3_nt: TGCGCCAGCAGCGTTGACAGGGGGAACAATGAGCAGTTCTTC
cdr3_aa: CASSVDRGNNEQFF

j_call: TRBJ2-7
clone_size: -
v_call: TRBV12-3/TRBV12-4
d_call: -
cdr3_nt: TGTGCCAGCAGTTTCAGTGTCGCAGCCCACGAGCAGTACTTC
cdr3_aa: CASSFSVAAHEQYF

j_call: TRBJ1-1
clone_size: once
v_call: TRBV20-1
d_call: TRBD1
cdr3_nt: TGCAGTGCTCTCCCGGACAGGGTTAGCACTGAAGCTTTCTTT
cdr3_aa: CSALPDRVSTEAFF

j_call: TRBJ2-3
clone_size: -
v_call: TRBV2
d_call: -
cdr3_nt: TGTGCCAGCAGTCAACACTCGATCCGAGGGGCGGATACGCAGTATTTT
cdr3_aa: CASSQHSIRGADTQYF

j_call: TRBJ2-5
clone_size: -
v_call: TRBV2
d_call: -
cdr3_nt: TGTGCCAGCAGTGAAGGAGGGCAGGGCCTCCAAGAGACCCAGTACTTC
cdr3_aa: CASSEGGQGLQETQYF

j_call: TRBJ1-1
clone_size: few
v_call: TRBV10-3
d_call: -
cdr3_nt: TGTGCCATCAGTGAGGTAGTCGGGGGGTCTGAAGCTTTCTTT
cdr3_aa: CAISEVVGGSEAFF

j_call: TRBJ2-7
clone_size: -
v_call: TRBV10-3
d_call: -
cdr3_nt: TGTGCCATCAGTGAGTGGGCCCGGCCCGGGGAGCAGTACTTC
cdr3_aa: CAISEWARPGEQYF

j_call: TRBJ2-3
clone_size: -
v_call: TRBV25-1
d_call: TRBD2
cdr3_nt: TGTGCCAGCAGTGATGTGTGGCGGGGGGGCGGAGCAGATACGCAGTATTTT
cdr3_aa: CASSDVWRGGGADTQYF

j_call: TRBJ2-3
clone_size: few
v_call: TRBV7-2
d_call: -
cdr3_nt: TGTGCCAGCAGCTTCCCACCGAACACAGATACGCAGTATTTT
cdr3_aa: CASSFPPNTDTQYF

j_call: TRBJ2-1
clone_size: -
v_call: TRBV7-9
d_call: -
cdr3_nt: TGTGCCAGCAACGGCAGGGGTATGTCCAATGAGCAGTTCTTC
cdr3_aa: CASNGRGMSNEQFF

j_call: TRBJ2-7
clone_size: few
v_call: TRBV6-1
d_call: -
cdr3_nt: TGTGCCAGCAGTGAAATCCTGCGGCAGGACTACGAGCAGTACTTC
cdr3_aa: CASSEILRQDYEQYF

j_call: TRBJ1-2
clone_size: many
v_call: TRBV7-8
d_call: -
cdr3_nt: TGTGCCAGCAGCTTAGTGGTAAACTATGGCTACACCTTC
cdr3_aa: CASSLVVNYGYTF

j_call: TRBJ2-1
clone_size: -
v_call: TRBV29-1
d_call: TRBD1
cdr3_nt: TGCAGCGTAGATTACTACAGGGGGAACCGATACAATGAGCAGTTCTTC
cdr3_aa: CSVDYYRGNRYNEQFF

j_call: TRBJ1-1
clone_size: -
v_call: TRBV12-3/TRBV12-4
d_call: -
cdr3_nt: TGTGCCAGCAGTTTTAAAGGGATTTGGGCTGAAGCTTTCTTT
cdr3_aa: CASSFKGIWAEAFF

j_call: TRBJ2-5
clone_size: few
v_call: TRBV10-3
d_call: -
cdr3_nt: TGTGCCACCGGGCCTCAAGAGACCCAGTACTTC
cdr3_aa: CATGPQETQYF

j_call: TRBJ1-1
clone_size: -
v_call: TRBV7-9
d_call: TRBD1
cdr3_nt: TGTGCCAGCAACCGGGGACAGGGGCTAACCGGAGCTTTCTTT
cdr3_aa: CASNRGQGLTGAFF

j_call: TRBJ2-1
clone_size: few
v_call: TRBV5-1
d_call: TRBD2
cdr3_nt: TGCGCCAGCAGCTTGGCTCCAACCAAACTAGCGGGGGGGCGGTACAATGAGCAGTTCTTC
cdr3_aa: CASSLAPTKLAGGRYNEQFF

j_call: TRBJ2-7
clone_size: few
v_call: TRBV25-1
d_call: -
cdr3_nt: TGTGCCAGCAGTGTGTCTCTGAAAACCTACGAGCAGTACTTC
cdr3_aa: CASSVSLKTYEQYF

j_call: TRBJ1-1
clone_size: -
v_call: TRBV20-1
d_call: -
cdr3_nt: TGCAGTGCTAGAGATCATAGGGGGAACACTGAAGCTTTCTTT
cdr3_aa: CSARDHRGNTEAFF

j_call: TRBJ2-5
clone_size: -
v_call: TRBV28
d_call: -
cdr3_nt: TGTGCCAGCAGCTTGACCTTAGTGGAAGAGACCCAGTACTTC
cdr3_aa: CASSLTLVEETQYF

j_call: TRBJ1-1
clone_size: few
v_call: TRBV7-3
d_call: -
cdr3_nt: TGTGCCAGCAGCCCCGGTTACACTGAAGCTTTCTTT
cdr3_aa: CASSPGYTEAFF

j_call: TRBJ2-7
clone_size: few
v_call: TRBV20-1
d_call: TRBD1
cdr3_nt: TGCAGTGGTTGGACAGGAGTGGCCTACGAGCAGTACTTC
cdr3_aa: CSGWTGVAYEQYF

j_call: TRBJ2-4
clone_size: -
v_call: TRBV12-3/TRBV12-4
d_call: -
cdr3_nt: TGTGCCAGCAGTCCCGGGCCTGGGAAAGCCAAAAACATTCAGTACTTC
cdr3_aa: CASSPGPGKAKNIQYF

j_call: TRBJ2-1
clone_size: few
v_call: TRBV5-6
d_call: -
cdr3_nt: TGTGCCAGCAGCTTGGGACTAGACACGAATGAGCAGTTCTTC
cdr3_aa: CASSLGLDTNEQFF

j_call: TRBJ2-3
clone_size: few
v_call: TRBV24-1
d_call: -
cdr3_nt: TGTGCCACCAGTGCCCAGAAGGCAGGCAGGGGCACAGATACGCAGTATTTT
cdr3_aa: CATSAQKAGRGTDTQYF

j_call: TRBJ2-5
clone_size: -
v_call: TRBV28
d_call: -
cdr3_nt: TGTGCCAGCAGTCCATATTCCGGGGAGACCCAGTACTTC
cdr3_aa: CASSPYSGETQYF

j_call: TRBJ2-7
clone_size: -
v_call: TRBV5-1
d_call: -
cdr3_nt: TGCGCCAGCAGCCTTTCCCCGGGGGCGTTGAACGAGCAGTACTTC
cdr3_aa: CASSLSPGALNEQYF

j_call: TRBJ2-7
clone_size: once
v_call: TRBV5-6
d_call: -
cdr3_nt: TGTGCCAGCAGCCCATCATTAGGAGGTACCTACGAGCAGTACTTC
cdr3_aa: CASSPSLGGTYEQYF

j_call: TRBJ1-4
clone_size: few
v_call: TRBV20-1
d_call: -
cdr3_nt: TGCAGTGCTAGAGATGGCAATAATGAAAAACTGTTTTTT
cdr3_aa: CSARDGNNEKLFF

j_call: TRBJ2-3
clone_size: -
v_call: TRBV5-1
d_call: -
cdr3_nt: TGCGCCAGCAGCTTGGCTATTGGGCTGCACACAGATACGCAGTATTTT
cdr3_aa: CASSLAIGLHTDTQYF

j_call: TRBJ1-2
clone_size: few
v_call: TRBV25-1
d_call: -
cdr3_nt: TGTGCCAGCAGTGAATCAAGGGGAGATGGCTACACCTTC
cdr3_aa: CASSESRGDGYTF

j_call: TRBJ2-1
clone_size: -
v_call: TRBV7-2
d_call: -
cdr3_nt: TGTGCCAGCAGCCTAGACAATACCTACAATGAGCAGTTCTTC
cdr3_aa: CASSLDNTYNEQFF

j_call: TRBJ2-2
clone_size: -
v_call: TRBV5-1
d_call: -
cdr3_nt: TGCGCCAGCACCTCCAGGGAGGCCGGGGAGCTGTTTTTT
cdr3_aa: CASTSREAGELFF

j_call: TRBJ2-3
clone_size: -
v_call: TRBV4-2
d_call: TRBD2
cdr3_nt: TGTGCCAGCAGCCAAGATAACGGGAGGGCCTGGTACACAGATACGCAGTATTTT
cdr3_aa: CASSQDNGRAWYTDTQYF

j_call: TRBJ2-1
clone_size: -
v_call: TRBV7-2
d_call: -
cdr3_nt: TGTGCCAGCAGCTTAGACAGGAACAACAATGAGCAGTTCTTC
cdr3_aa: CASSLDRNNNEQFF

j_call: TRBJ2-5
clone_size: -
v_call: TRBV12-3/TRBV12-4
d_call: -
cdr3_nt: TGTGCCAGCAGTTTAGCAAGTTTTACCCGGGCAGCCCAAGAGACCCAGTACTTC
cdr3_aa: CASSLASFTRAAQETQYF

j_call: TRBJ2-7
clone_size: many
v_call: TRBV7-9
d_call: -
cdr3_nt: TGTGCCAGCAGCTTAGAGTCTGGGGAGCAGTACTTC
cdr3_aa: CASSLESGEQYF

j_call: TRBJ2-1
clone_size: -
v_call: TRBV12-3/TRBV12-4
d_call: TRBD2
cdr3_nt: TGTGCCAGCAGTTCCAGTGGGCTAGCGGTTTCCATTGAGCAGTTCTTC
cdr3_aa: CASSSSGLAVSIEQFF

j_call: TRBJ2-3
clone_size: few
v_call: TRBV20-1
d_call: -
cdr3_nt: TGCAGTGCCGGGGTGGGTTCGACAGATACGCAGTATTTT
cdr3_aa: CSAGVGSTDTQYF

j_call: TRBJ2-3
clone_size: -
v_call: TRBV7-2
d_call: -
cdr3_nt: TGTGCCAGCACCCTGACAAGGGGCACAGATACGCAGTATTTT
cdr3_aa: CASTLTRGTDTQYF

j_call: TRBJ2-3
clone_size: -
v_call: TRBV6-1
d_call: TRBD1
cdr3_nt: TGTGCCAGCAGTCGGGACAGCCGAGGGGGTACGCAGTATTTT
cdr3_aa: CASSRDSRGGTQYF

j_call: TRBJ2-3
clone_size: few
v_call: TRBV12-3/TRBV12-4
d_call: -
cdr3_nt: TGTGCCAGCAGTTTAAGGGCTTCTAGCACAGATACGCAGTATTTT
cdr3_aa: CASSLRASSTDTQYF

j_call: TRBJ1-5
clone_size: -
v_call: TRBV6-5
d_call: -
cdr3_nt: TGTGCCAGCAGTTACTCCCAGGTTCAGCCCCAGCATTTT
cdr3_aa: CASSYSQVQPQHF

j_call: TRBJ2-1
clone_size: -
v_call: TRBV7-8
d_call: TRBD2
cdr3_nt: TGTGCCAGCAGCTTAGCTCCTCTAGCGGGGGGGCCATACTCCTACAATGAGCAGTTCTTC
cdr3_aa: CASSLAPLAGGPYSYNEQFF

j_call: TRBJ1-2
clone_size: -
v_call: TRBV6-5
d_call: -
cdr3_nt: TGTGCCAGCAGTTACCGGGGGGGCTGGGTCTATGGCTACACCTTC
cdr3_aa: CASSYRGGWVYGYTF

j_call: TRBJ2-7
clone_size: few
v_call: TRBV7-8
d_call: -
cdr3_nt: TGTGCCAGCAGTTCTGACAGTCCCTACGAGCAGTACTTC
cdr3_aa: CASSSDSPYEQYF